One sample yielded the 5 T cell receptor beta chains listed below, sequenced in a study of graft-versus-host responses after intestinal transplantation. This table comes from immunoSEQ multiplex PCR, and its TCRdb copy is limited to in-frame clones, with some not included. The table has 96,000 or so clones, around nine tenths seen once. The antigens of these receptors remain unknown. The sequencing used unstimulated CD4+ T cells sorted from spleen or lymph node cells, collected before intestinal transplant. Receptors originate from a human donor who received an intestinal transplant.

The CDR3 DNA reads as TGTGCCAGCTCGCCAAAAGGGACTAGCGGCCCCTACGAGCAGTACTTC. Its protein is CASSPKGTSGPYEQYF. V gene TRBV18 combines with J gene TRBJ2-7; 11 bases match TRBD2. Per the germline V gene, CDR1 is KGHSH and CDR2 is LQKENI. The CDR3 spans 16 residues. Trimming cost V 6 bases and J 2 bases; bases outside gene matches: 9.

J is TRBJ1-5 and V is TRBV19; D unclear. Trimming shortened V by 7 bases and J by 2 bases, and 9 bases separated the two germline ends. This CDR3 comprises 13 residues. Germline CDR1 is LNHDA and CDR2 is SQIVND (reference sequence). The DNA of the CDR3 is TGTGCCAGTAAAGCTGAAGGCAATCAGCCCCAGCATTTT. It translates to CASKAEGNQPQHF.

The chain combines TRBV4-3 with TRBJ1-2; TRBD1 might be the D (6 bases). Germline V lookup: CDR1 LGHNA, CDR2 YSLEER. This CDR3 is built from 13 residues. Trimming cost V 1 base and J 8 bases, with 11 bases left between them. CDR3 in amino acids: CASSQARGRGYTF. The CDR3 nucleotides are TGCGCCAGCAGCCAAGCCAGGGGACGGGGCTACACCTTC.

The chain combines TRBV6-1 with TRBJ2-7, with D perhaps matching TRBD1 (5 bases). This CDR3 has 15 amino acids. Germline values: CDR1 MNHNS, CDR2 SASEGT. V shed 5 bases and J shed 1 base, with 15 bases lying between them. The CDR3 reads CASSLPRTPSYEQYF. CDR3 bases: TGTGCCAGCAGTCTACCTCGGACACCTTCCTACGAGCAGTACTTC.

The genes are TRBV5-1 and TRBJ2-5; TRBD2 agrees at 10 bases. CDR1 and CDR2 (germline): SGHRS, YFSETQ. J was trimmed by 5 bases and V by 0 bases; bases with no gene match: 7. The CDR3 extends over 16 amino acids. This CDR3 is CASSLAFTSGVETQYF. In DNA form, the CDR3 reads TGCGCCAGCAGCTTGGCCTTTACTAGCGGGGTTGAGACCCAGTACTTC.